The 30 T cell receptor beta chains below all came from one sample that was sequenced in a study of immune evolution from preneoplasia to lung adenocarcinoma. Profiled with immunoSEQ multiplex PCR; TCRdb holds only in-frame clones, not every one. The table has about 7,800 clones, approximately 72% seen once; the top ten hold 10% to 13%. Specimen: FFPE lung adenocarcinoma in situ tissue. These receptors were collected from a donor aged 70 or over with lung adenocarcinoma. Some clones in this sample may be carry-over from other donors' samples.

This clone was recorded only once. In nucleotides, the CDR3 is TGTGCCTGGAGTGCCGACATTATCACCGGGGAGCTGTTTTTT. Translation: CAWSADIITGELFF. The chain links TRBV30 to TRBJ2-2, with no clear D. The length of the CDR3 is 14 residues. Germline V gene lookup returns CDR1 GTSNPN and CDR2 SVGIG (reference sequence). The ends were cut back, 1 base at V and 4 bases at J, with 10 bases in the middle.

V is TRBV4-3 and J is TRBJ2-1; TRBD1 matches at 7 bases. The CDR3 has 16 residues. Trimming took 4 bases from V and 4 from J; bases not matched to a gene: 10. Germline V gene data show CDR1 as LGHNA and CDR2 as YSLEER. This CDR3 reads CASSPTGVLRYNEQFF. CDR3 sequence (DNA): TGCGCCAGCAGCCCAACAGGGGTGCTAAGATACAATGAGCAGTTCTTC.

This chain connects TRBV7-9 to TRBJ2-5, with D unresolved. Near its end, the DNA agrees better with TRBJ2-7, so the J call may be wrong. The CDR3 extends over 12 amino acids. The V gene's germline CDR1 is SEHNR and CDR2 FQNEAQ (reference sequence). The CDR3 protein is CASSLLGYEQYF. Here the CDR3 DNA reads TGTGCCAGCAGCTTATTGGGCTACGAGCAGTACTTC.

Remarks on this clone: One junction end disagrees with the germline gene, perhaps due to a read error. The chain joins TRBV6-1 to TRBJ2-5; D is perhaps TRBD2 (6 bases). The CDR3 runs 15 residues. From germline, CDR1 is MNHNS and CDR2 SASEGT. The DNA for the CDR3 is TGTGCCAGCAGCGAAGGGAGGCTTGGGGAGGAGACCCAGTACTTC. Encoded protein: CASSEGRLGEETQYF.

This clone was observed once. The rearrangement links TRBV21-1 to TRBJ1-1; the D segment call TRBD1 is taken from the table without a DNA check. TRBV21-1 is annotated as a pseudogene. The CDR3 contains 14 residues. CDR3 protein: CASSITDRRSQAFF. The CDR3 nucleotides read TGTGCCAGCAGCATAACGGACAGGAGGTCGCAAGCTTTCTTT.

The count of this clone is one. V is TRBV30 and J is TRBJ1-2, with D possibly matching TRBD1 (6 bases). The CDR3 consists of 15 residues. CDR1 GTSNPN and CDR2 SVGIG come from the germline V gene (reference sequence). With 0 bases removed from V and 2 bases from J, the gap between germline ends came to 13 bases. CDR3 protein: CAWSVQPGENYGYTF. The CDR3 DNA reads as TGTGCCTGGAGTGTACAACCAGGGGAGAACTATGGCTACACCTTC.

The CDR3 sequence: CASRRMDTPYEQYF. In DNA form, the CDR3 reads TGTGCCAGCAGGAGGATGGACACCCCCTACGAGCAGTACTTC. V gene TRBV2 combines with J gene TRBJ2-7; D is possibly TRBD1 (5 bases). Deletions cut 6 bases from V and 2 bases from J, with 14 bases between. The germline gives CDR1 SNHLY, CDR2 FYNNEI. The CDR3 has 14 amino acids.

CDR3 in DNA: TGTGCCAGCAGCCAGGGGGCTAGCGGGGCACAAGAGACCCAGTACTTC. Residues: CASSQGASGAQETQYF. V and J are TRBV11-2 and TRBJ2-5; possible D gene TRBD2, 9 bases. Trimming took 5 bases from V and 2 from J, leaving 18 bases between them. Germline values: CDR1 SGHAT, CDR2 FQNNGV. The CDR3 contains 16 residues.

V and J are TRBV30 and TRBJ2-7; 7 positions match TRBD2. V lost 2 bases to trimming and J lost 2 bases; unmatched junction nucleotides: 6. The CDR3 loop spans 14 amino acids. Germline loops: CDR1 GTSNPN, CDR2 SVGIG (reference sequence). CDR3 region: CAWSPGGGTYEQYF. The CDR3 DNA is TGTGCCTGGAGTCCCGGGGGAGGGACCTACGAGCAGTACTTC.

J is TRBJ2-1 and V is TRBV7-2; 10 nucleotides match TRBD2. Trimming at V came to 4 bases and at J to 0 bases, leaving 9 bases not matched to a gene. The CDR3 runs to 18 residues. Germline lookup yields CDR1 SGHTA and CDR2 FQGNSA. The CDR3 here is CASSYVLSSGSSYNEQFF. The CDR3 nucleotides read TGTGCCAGCAGCTACGTACTTTCTAGCGGGAGCTCCTACAATGAGCAGTTCTTC.

The V gene is TRBV5-6, the J gene TRBJ2-7; D call uncertain. The CDR3 length is 11 residues. CDR1 and CDR2 (germline): SGHDT, YYEEEE. V lost 3 bases, J lost 4 bases, and 5 bases lay in between. The CDR3 spells CASSYRYEQYF. The CDR3 nucleotides are TGTGCCAGCAGCTACCGTTACGAGCAGTACTTC.

This clone was observed a handful of times. Written as DNA, the CDR3 is TGTGCCAGCAGCTCCTCCGGGGGGTACAATGAGCAGTTCTTC. It specifies CASSSSGGYNEQFF. This sequence joins TRBV5-6 and TRBJ2-1; 7 positions agree with TRBD2. The V and J ends lost 3 bases and 4 bases, in that order; junction bases with no gene match: 4. The germline gives CDR1 SGHDT, CDR2 YYEEEE. This CDR3 region has 14 residues.

The chain combines TRBV15 with TRBJ1-1; the match to TRBD1 covers 8 bases. Germline CDR1 reads LNHNV; CDR2 reads YYDKDF (reference sequence). V lost 3 bases, J lost 4 bases, and 4 bases stayed unmatched. The length of the CDR3 is 14 residues. CDR3 in amino acids: CATSRDRASTEAFF. The CDR3 DNA sequence: TGTGCCACCAGCAGGGACAGGGCGTCCACTGAAGCTTTCTTT.

The rearrangement joins TRBV18 to TRBJ1-4, with D tentatively TRBD1 (6 bases). With 1 base removed from V and 5 bases from J, the gap between germline ends came to 11 bases. The CDR3 length is 15 residues. Per germline, CDR1 KGHSH and CDR2 LQKENI. In nucleotides, the CDR3 is TGTGCCAGCTCACCACGGGGACAAAGGAATGAAAAACTGTTTTTT. Translation: CASSPRGQRNEKLFF.

This chain links TRBV21-1 with TRBJ2-3; the DNA was not compared with TRBD2, the D call given in the table. TRBV21-1 is a recognized pseudogene. The CDR3 extends over 14 amino acids. CDR3 bases: TGTGCCAGCACCCCAAGAGGAAGCACAGATACGCAGTATTTT. This gives the protein CASTPRGSTDTQYF.

The chain employs TRBV6-1 and TRBJ2-1; a weak D match, TRBD2 (6 bases). V gave up 7 bases and J gave up 0 bases, with 13 bases separating them. Germline V gene sequence: CDR1 MNHNS, CDR2 SASEGT. This CDR3 is built from 15 residues. CDR3: CASMTDSGSYNEQFF. The CDR3 nucleotides are TGTGCCAGCATGACGGATAGCGGCTCCTACAATGAGCAGTTCTTC.

This clone has just a few counts. This chain connects TRBV4-1 to TRBJ1-2; TRBD1 might be the D (6 bases). The CDR3 length is 14 residues. V gave up 0 bases and J gave up 7 bases, with 12 bases separating them. Germline values: CDR1 MGHRA, CDR2 YSYEKL. CDR3: CASSQDRGVGGYTF. For the CDR3, the DNA is TGCGCCAGCAGCCAAGACAGGGGAGTTGGTGGCTACACCTTC.

The rearrangement links TRBV5-5 to TRBJ2-2; tentative D call: TRBD1 (6 bases). This CDR3 spans 15 amino acids. Germline V gives CDR1 SGHKS, CDR2 YYEKEE (reference sequence). V was shortened by 1 base and J by 1 base, with 8 bases between the two germline ends. The CDR3 sequence: CASSLLTGNTGELFF. The CDR3, as DNA: TGTGCCAGCAGCTTGTTGACAGGGAACACCGGGGAGCTGTTTTTT.

As concerns this clone: A junction boundary mismatches the germline segment, possibly from a read error. The chain combines TRBV14 with TRBJ2-7, with 7 positions matching TRBD2. Germline assignment: CDR1 SGHDN and CDR2 FVKESK. The CDR3 covers 16 residues. In nucleotides, the CDR3 is TGTGCCAGCAGCCAATATCGCGGGAGCTTTGCGTACGAGCAGTGCTTC. Amino acid sequence: CASSQYRGSFAYEQCF.

As for this clone: Mismatch with germline at one junction end may stem from a read error. This rearrangement joins TRBV6-5 to TRBJ1-3, with unresolved D. Germline assignment: CDR1 MNHEY and CDR2 SVGAGI. The CDR3 covers 12 residues. The CDR3 bases are TGTGCCAGCAGTGACTCTGGAAACACCATATATTTT. Translating it yields CASSDSGNTIYF.

This chain joins TRBV10-3 and TRBJ2-2; tentative D call: TRBD2 (7 bases). The CDR3 consists of 16 residues. The V gene lost 1 base and the J gene lost 0 bases, with 9 bases spanning the gap. Germline-derived CDR1 and CDR2 are ENHRY and SYGVKD. The CDR3 DNA reads TGTGCCATCAGTGAGTGGGGGGGCTCGAACACCGGGGAGCTGTTTTTT. It yields the protein CAISEWGGSNTGELFF.

The chain is built from TRBV19 and TRBJ1-2; the D is unclear. Germline V CDR1 and CDR2: LNHDA, SQIVND (reference sequence). This CDR3 comprises 15 residues. V lost 2 bases and J lost 2, with 12 bases in between. The CDR3 protein is CASSITSTKNYGYTF. CDR3 sequence (DNA): TGTGCCAGTAGTATAACGTCGACAAAAAACTATGGCTACACCTTC.

The chain links TRBV11-1 to TRBJ2-5; the match to TRBD2 covers 14 bases. V lost 5 bases and J lost 4; bases outside the gene matches: 9. Germline CDR1 reads SGHAT; CDR2 reads FQDESV (reference sequence). The CDR3 is 17 residues long. The CDR3 region is CASSTIGLAGGRETQYF. CDR3 sequence (DNA): TGTGCCAGCAGCACCATTGGACTAGCGGGGGGACGAGAGACCCAGTACTTC.

This clone was observed a handful of times. This chain links TRBV7-8 with TRBJ2-3, with D perhaps matching TRBD2 (6 bases). The CDR3 runs 13 residues. V lost 4 bases and J lost 5, with 10 bases in between. The V gene's germline CDR1 is SGHVS and CDR2 FQNEAQ. DNA for the CDR3: TGTGCCAGCAGCTCCAGCGGGCAAGATACGCAGTATTTT. Its translation is CASSSSGQDTQYF.

CDR3 sequence: CASSPDTPDTQYF. The CDR3 DNA reads TGTGCCAGCTCGCCGGACACACCAGATACGCAGTATTTT. V usage is TRBV18 and J usage is TRBJ2-3, with D possibly being TRBD1 (5 bases). The CDR3 length is 13 residues. V dropped 6 bases and J dropped 4 bases, with 11 bases sitting between them. Germline V lookup: CDR1 KGHSH, CDR2 LQKENI.

The V gene is TRBV7-6, the J gene TRBJ2-2; 10 bases agree with TRBD1. Losses at the gene ends were 5 bases for V and 5 bases for J; bases not matched to a gene: 5. The CDR3 spans 15 residues. Germline-derived CDR1 and CDR2 are SGHVS and FNYEAQ. The CDR3 DNA reads TGTGCCAGCAGCCGCGGGACAGGGGCAACCGGGGAGCTGTTTTTT. Amino acid sequence: CASSRGTGATGELFF.

J is TRBJ2-1 and V is TRBV6-5; no definite D call. Germline V gene sequence: CDR1 MNHEY, CDR2 SVGAGI. The CDR3 spans 15 residues. Deletions cut 0 bases from V and 8 bases from J, with 14 bases between. CDR3 in amino acids: CASSYSDGFGYEQFF. DNA of the CDR3: TGTGCCAGCAGTTACTCGGACGGCTTCGGGTATGAGCAGTTCTTC.

The chain links TRBV5-1 to TRBJ1-1; unclear D gene. Per the germline V gene, CDR1 is SGHRS and CDR2 is YFSETQ. This CDR3 has 8 residues. The ends were cut back, 3 bases at V and 11 bases at J, with 2 bases in the middle. CDR3 protein: CASSCAFF. The CDR3 nucleotides are TGCGCCAGCAGCTGTGCTTTCTTT. The complete variable domain, with remaining parts taken from reference TRBV5-1 and TRBJ1-1, reads KAGVTQTPRYLIKTRGQQVTLSCSPISGHRSVSWYQQTPGQGLQFLFEYFSETQRNKGNFPGRFSGRQFSNSRSEMNVSTLELGDSALYLCASSCAFFGQGTRLTVV.

The chain recombines TRBV5-1 with TRBJ1-1; TRBD1 agrees at 7 bases. CDR3 length: 16 residues. The V segment lost 5 bases and the J segment 0 bases; nucleotides outside the gene matches: 10. Germline CDR1 is SGHRS and CDR2 is YFSETQ. The CDR3 bases are TGCGCCAGCAGATATGCCCCGGGACAGATGAACACTGAAGCTTTCTTT. It yields the protein CASRYAPGQMNTEAFF.

The CDR3 spells CASSFRGDGDTQYF. DNA of the CDR3: TGTGCCAGCAGTTTTAGGGGAGACGGAGATACGCAGTATTTT. The rearrangement joins TRBV27 to TRBJ2-3; D might be TRBD1 or TRBD2, each matching 5 bases. This CDR3 spans 14 amino acids. CDR1 is MNHEY, CDR2 SMNVEV, per germline (reference sequence). Between the trimmed V and J ends, which lost 3 bases and 5 bases, there was a span of 12 bases.